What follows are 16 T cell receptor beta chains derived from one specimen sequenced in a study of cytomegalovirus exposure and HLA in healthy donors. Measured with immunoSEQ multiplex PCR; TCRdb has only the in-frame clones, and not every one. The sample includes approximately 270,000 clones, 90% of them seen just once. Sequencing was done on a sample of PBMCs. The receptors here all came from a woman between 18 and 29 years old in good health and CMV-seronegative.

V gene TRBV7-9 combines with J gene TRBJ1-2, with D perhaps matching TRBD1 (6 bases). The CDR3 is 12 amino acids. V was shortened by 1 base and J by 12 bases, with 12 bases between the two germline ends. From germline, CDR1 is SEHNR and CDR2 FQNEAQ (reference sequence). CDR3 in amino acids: CASSLVPGDDTF. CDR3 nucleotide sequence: TGTGCCAGCAGCTTAGTACCAGGGGACGACACCTTC.

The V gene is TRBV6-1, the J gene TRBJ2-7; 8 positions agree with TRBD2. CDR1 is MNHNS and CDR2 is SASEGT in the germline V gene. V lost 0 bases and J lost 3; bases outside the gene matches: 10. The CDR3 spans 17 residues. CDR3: CASSEALRGGRNYEQYV. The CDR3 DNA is TGTGCCAGCAGTGAAGCGCTCCGGGGGGGGAGAAACTACGAGCAGTACGTC.

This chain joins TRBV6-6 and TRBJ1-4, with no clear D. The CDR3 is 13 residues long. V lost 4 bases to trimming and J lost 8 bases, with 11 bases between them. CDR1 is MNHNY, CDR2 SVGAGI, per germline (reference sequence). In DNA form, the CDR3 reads TGTGCCAGCAGTTCCCTTCACGGGGAAAAACTGTTTTTT. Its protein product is CASSSLHGEKLFF.

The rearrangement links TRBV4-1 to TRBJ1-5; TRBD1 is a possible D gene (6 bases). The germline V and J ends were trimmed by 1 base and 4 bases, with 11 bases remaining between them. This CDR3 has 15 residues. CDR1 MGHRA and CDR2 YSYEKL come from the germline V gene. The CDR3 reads CASSQVRQDNQPQHF. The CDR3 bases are TGCGCCAGCAGCCAAGTCAGACAGGATAATCAGCCCCAGCATTTT.

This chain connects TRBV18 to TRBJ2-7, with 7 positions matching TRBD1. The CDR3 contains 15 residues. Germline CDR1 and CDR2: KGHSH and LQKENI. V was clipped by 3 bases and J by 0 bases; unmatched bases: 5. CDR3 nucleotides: TGTGCCAGCTCACCGCGACAGGGTCCCTCCTACGAGCAGTACTTC. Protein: CASSPRQGPSYEQYF.

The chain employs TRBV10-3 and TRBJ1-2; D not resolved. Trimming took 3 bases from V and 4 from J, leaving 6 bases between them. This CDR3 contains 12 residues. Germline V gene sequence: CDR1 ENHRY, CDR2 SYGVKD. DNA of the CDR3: TGTGCCATCAGTGACGGTCGCTATGGCTACACCTTC. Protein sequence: CAISDGRYGYTF.

The CDR3 here is CASSPGTVISYEQYF. The CDR3 region has the DNA TGCGCCAGCAGCCCCGGGACTGTGATTTCCTACGAGCAGTACTTC. V is TRBV4-1 and J is TRBJ2-7; a possible D gene is TRBD2 (6 bases). CDR1 and CDR2 from the germline V gene are MGHRA and YSYEKL. The V end was cut by 4 bases, the J end by 1 base, with 14 bases between. The CDR3 is 15 amino acids.

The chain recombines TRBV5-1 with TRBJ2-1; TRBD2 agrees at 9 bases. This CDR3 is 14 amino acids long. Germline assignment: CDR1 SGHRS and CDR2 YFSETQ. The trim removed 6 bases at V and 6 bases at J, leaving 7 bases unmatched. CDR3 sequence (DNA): TGCGCCAGCACTCGCGGGGGGGCGGCCAATGAGCAGTTCTTC. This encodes CASTRGGAANEQFF.

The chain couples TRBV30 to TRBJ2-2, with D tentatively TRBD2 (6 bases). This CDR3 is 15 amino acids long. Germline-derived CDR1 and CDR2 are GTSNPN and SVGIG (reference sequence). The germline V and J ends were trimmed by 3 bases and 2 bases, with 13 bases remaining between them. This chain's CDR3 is CAWSGGASNTGELFF. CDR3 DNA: TGTGCCTGGAGCGGCGGGGCATCAAACACCGGGGAGCTGTTTTTT.

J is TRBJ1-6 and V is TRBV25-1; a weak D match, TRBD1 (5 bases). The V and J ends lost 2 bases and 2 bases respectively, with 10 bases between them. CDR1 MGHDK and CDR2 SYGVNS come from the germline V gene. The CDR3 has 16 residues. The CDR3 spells CASSEPGSTYNSPLHF. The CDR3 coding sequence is TGTGCCAGCAGTGAACCAGGGTCGACCTATAATTCACCCCTCCACTTT.

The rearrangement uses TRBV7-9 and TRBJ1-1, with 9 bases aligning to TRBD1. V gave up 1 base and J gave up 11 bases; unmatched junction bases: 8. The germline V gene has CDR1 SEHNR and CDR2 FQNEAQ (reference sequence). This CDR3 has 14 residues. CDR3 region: CASSLGAGQGRAFF. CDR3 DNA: TGTGCCAGCAGCTTAGGGGCGGGACAGGGTAGGGCTTTCTTT.

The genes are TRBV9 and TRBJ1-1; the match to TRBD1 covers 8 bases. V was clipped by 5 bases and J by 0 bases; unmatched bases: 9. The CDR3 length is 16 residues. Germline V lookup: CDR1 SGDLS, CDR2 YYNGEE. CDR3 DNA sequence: TGTGCCAGCAGTGATTATCCAGGGGGCGTGAACACTGAAGCTTTCTTT. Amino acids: CASSDYPGGVNTEAFF.

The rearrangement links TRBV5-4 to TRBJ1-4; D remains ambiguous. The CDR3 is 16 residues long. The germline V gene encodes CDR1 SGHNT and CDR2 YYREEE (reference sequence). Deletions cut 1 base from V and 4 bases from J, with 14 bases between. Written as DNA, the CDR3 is TGTGCCAGCAGCTTGAGGTTGGGCCAGAATAATGAAAAACTGTTTTTT. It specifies CASSLRLGQNNEKLFF.

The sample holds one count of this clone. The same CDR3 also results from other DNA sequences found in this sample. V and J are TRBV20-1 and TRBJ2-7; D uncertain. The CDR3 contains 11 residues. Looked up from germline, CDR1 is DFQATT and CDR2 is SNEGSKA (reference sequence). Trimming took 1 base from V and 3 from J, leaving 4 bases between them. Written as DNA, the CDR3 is TGCAGTGCTAGAGGAGACTACGAGCAGTACTTC. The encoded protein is CSARGDYEQYF.

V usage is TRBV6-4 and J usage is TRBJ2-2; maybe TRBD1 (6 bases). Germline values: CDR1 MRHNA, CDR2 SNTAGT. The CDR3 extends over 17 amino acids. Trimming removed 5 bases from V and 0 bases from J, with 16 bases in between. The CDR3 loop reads CASSSGQYKTNTGELFF. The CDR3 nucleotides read TGTGCCAGCAGTTCTGGACAGTACAAAACGAACACCGGGGAGCTGTTTTTT.

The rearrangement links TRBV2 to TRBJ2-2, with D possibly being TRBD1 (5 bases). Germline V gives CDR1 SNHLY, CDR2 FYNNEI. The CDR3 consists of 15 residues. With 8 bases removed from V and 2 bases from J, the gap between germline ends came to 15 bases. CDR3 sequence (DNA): TGTGCCAGCCAGGGTCCAGGCCGCAACACCGGGGAGCTGTTTTTT. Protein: CASQGPGRNTGELFF.